Following are 7 T cell receptor beta chains from one sample sequenced in a study of blood T cells in healthy people across ages (dated by TCRdb to 2015 to 2017). Receptor libraries were prepared by 5' RACE. Sequencer: Illumina HiSeq 2500. A second PCR of roughly 7 to 11 cycles was run with a J-beta primer mix and a sample-barcoded 5' primer. TCRdb applied fastp at Q25 and MiXCR to the public reads, then kept only in-frame beta chains. Under each unique CDR3 protein, matching rows form one entry showing the most common genes and DNA. The sample has some 1.7 million distinct CDR3 sequences on record, about 30% of them singletons. Clones ranked in the top ten supply 7.7% of the sample. Sequenced input: blood. Source of these receptors: a young woman in good health.

This clonotype was detected only a few times. V is TRBV5-1 and J is TRBJ1-6, with TRBD1 as a possible D gene (5 bases). V gave up 4 bases and J gave up 7 bases, with 18 bases separating them. CDR3 length: 16 amino acids. Per germline, CDR1 SGHRS and CDR2 YFSETQ. The CDR3 DNA reads TGCGCCAGCAGCCGGGGGGGAGGCATATACAATTCACCCCTCCACTTT. Its translation: CASSRGGGIYNSPLHF.

This chain joins TRBV4-1 and TRBJ1-1, with 7 bases that match TRBD1. The CDR3 sequence is 16 residues long. The V segment lost 3 bases and the J segment 1 base; nucleotides outside the gene matches: 8. Looked up from germline, CDR1 is MGHRA and CDR2 is YSYEKL. The CDR3 region is CASSHLAEGANTEAFF. The CDR3 region has the DNA TGCGCCAGCAGCCACCTTGCAGAGGGGGCGAACACTGAAGCTTTCTTT.

A note on this clonotype: With a much larger clone just one base away, this may be a read error. This chain connects TRBV20-1 to TRBJ2-3, with D unclear. CDR1 DFQATT and CDR2 SNEGSKA come from the germline V gene (reference sequence). The CDR3 is made up of 12 amino acids. V lost 6 bases and J 5 bases, leaving 12 bases between the germline ends. CDR3 region: CSAARSGDTQYF. DNA of the CDR3: TGCAGTGCAGCCAGGTCGGGAGATACGCAGTATTTT.

The gene calls are TRBV18 and TRBJ1-5, with D possibly TRBD1 on 6 matching bases. Germline lookup yields CDR1 KGHSH and CDR2 LQKENI. Trimming removed 1 base from V and 8 bases from J, with 9 bases in between. The CDR3 runs 13 residues. CDR3 in DNA: TGTGCCAGCTCACCACAGGGGGGAGAGCCCCAGCATTTT. It is translated as CASSPQGGEPQHF.

A few counts support this clonotype. J is TRBJ2-2 and V is TRBV12-3 or TRBV12-4; 12 positions match TRBD1. This CDR3 is 18 amino acids long. With 5 bases clipped from V and 3 bases from J, the junction kept 10 bases outside the gene matches. The CDR3 reads CASSPGTGGAGYTGELFF. DNA for the CDR3: TGTGCCAGCAGTCCGGGGACAGGGGGCGCTGGATACACCGGGGAGCTGTTTTTT.

V gene TRBV14 combines with J gene TRBJ2-7, with unresolved D. V lost 4 bases, J lost 7 bases, and 14 bases lay in between. CDR1 and CDR2 from the germline V gene are SGHDN and FVKESK. This CDR3 comprises 13 residues. CDR3: CASSRARLEEQYF. The CDR3 DNA reads TGTGCCAGCAGCCGCGCCAGGTTGGAGGAGCAGTACTTC. The full variable domain, in which reference TRBV14 and TRBJ2-7 provide the parts outside the CDR3, is EAGVTQFPSHSVIEKGQTVTLRCDPISGHDNLYWYRRVMGKEIKFLLHFVKESKQDESGMPNNRFLAERTGGTYSTLKVQPAELEDSGVYFCASSRARLEEQYFGPGTRLTVT.

There are many counts of this clonotype. CDR3: CASSIAPSDGQYF. Written as DNA, the CDR3 is TGTGCCAGCAGCATCGCTCCGTCGGATGGGCAGTACTTC. The V and J genes are TRBV5-5 and TRBJ2-4; no clear D gene. This CDR3 contains 13 residues. Germline assignment: CDR1 SGHKS and CDR2 YYEKEE (reference sequence). The V gene lost 4 bases and the J gene lost 13 bases, with 18 bases spanning the gap.